These T cell receptor beta chains were read from a single sample in a study of shared clonotypes between healthy human individuals. Profiling relied on immunoSEQ multiplex PCR, and the TCRdb table lists in-frame clones only, not all of them. Found here are around 2.5 million clones, roughly 93% of them singletons; the top ten hold 0.35% to 0.45%. The specimen sequenced was naive CD4+ T cells from PBMCs. The receptors here all came from a man aged 18 to 29 in good health. Some clones in this sample may be carry-over from other donors' samples. Each CDR3 is given with its conserved first and last residue. D genes are given only for firm matches. The listing skips clone size in some rows; elsewhere it reads once, few, many or a size class.

TRBJ2-7	-	-	TRBV18	TGTGCCACCGGGGGCAGTGTTTACGAGCAGTACTTC	CATGGSVYEQYF
TRBJ2-1	-	-	TRBV29-1	TGCAGCTGGGGCACGAGCTCCTACAATGAGCAGTTCTTC	CSWGTSSYNEQFF
TRBJ1-5	-	-	TRBV7-9	TGTGCCAGCAGCTTAAGGGGAAGCAATCAGCCCCAGCATTTT	CASSLRGSNQPQHF
TRBJ2-3	-	TRBD2	TRBV7-2	TGTGCCAGCAGCTTAGTGGCTAGCGGGAGGGGATCAGATACGCAGTATTTT	CASSLVASGRGSDTQYF
TRBJ2-3	-	-	TRBV28	TGTGCCATTCAGGGCAGGGATACGCAGTATTTT	CAIQGRDTQYF
TRBJ2-3	-	TRBD2	TRBV5-4	TGTGCCAGCAGCTTGGCCAGCGGGGCCGCAGATACGCAGTATTTT	CASSLASGAADTQYF
TRBJ2-3	once	-	TRBV11-2	TGTGCCAGCAGCTTCGGGAGAACCAGCACAGATACGCAGTATTTT	CASSFGRTSTDTQYF
TRBJ1-5	-	-	TRBV2	TGTGCCAGCAGTCAAGGACCGGGACGGAGGGACAATAGCAATCAGCCCCAGCATTTT	CASSQGPGRRDNSNQPQHF
TRBJ2-5	-	-	TRBV5-1	TGCGCCAGCAGCTTGACTAGGGGGAGGGCCGGTGAGACCCAGTACTTC	CASSLTRGRAGETQYF
TRBJ1-5	-	-	TRBV19	TGTGCCAGTAGTAGAGACAGAGCAAATCAGCCCCAGCATTTT	CASSRDRANQPQHF
TRBJ2-4	-	-	TRBV30	TGTGCCTGGAGTGCGGGACAGAAATTTAGGGGGGGAAACATTCAGTACTTC	CAWSAGQKFRGGNIQYF
TRBJ1-4	few	-	TRBV28	TGTGCCAGCAGTTTGGATGCCCTCGGAAGTGAAAAACTGTTTTTT	CASSLDALGSEKLFF
TRBJ2-3	-	-	TRBV11-2	TGTGCCAGCAGCTTAAGAAGCAGTTACACAGATACGCAGTATTTT	CASSLRSSYTDTQYF
TRBJ1-2	-	-	TRBV4-1	TGCGCCAGCAGCCAAGACGGGCCAACTAATGGCTACACCTTC	CASSQDGPTNGYTF
TRBJ2-5	-	-	TRBV5-6	TGTGCCAGCAGCTTAACTCGGGGGGAGACCCAGTACTTC	CASSLTRGETQYF
TRBJ2-1	-	-	TRBV5-1	TGCGCCAGCGGGGGGGCGGGAGTGACCTACAATGAGCAGTTCTTC	CASGGAGVTYNEQFF
TRBJ1-3	-	-	TRBV19	TGTGCCAGTAGTACGAGGCCCCAAAGAAACACCATATATTTT	CASSTRPQRNTIYF
TRBJ1-1	-	-	TRBV11-3	TGTGCCAGCAGCCCCCGAGACAGACTAGAAGCTTTCTTT	CASSPRDRLEAFF
TRBJ2-1	-	TRBD2	TRBV5-6	TGTGCCAGCAGCTTGGAACTAGCGGGTTACAATGAGCAGTTCTTC	CASSLELAGYNEQFF
TRBJ2-3	-	-	TRBV5-1	TGCGCCAGCAGCGAGCCCGGTGGTACGCAGTATTTT	CASSEPGGTQYF
TRBJ2-1	once	-	TRBV30	TGTGCCTGGAGTGTACGGGGTAGCGGCCCTCCTAGCTACAATGAGCAGTTCTTC	CAWSVRGSGPPSYNEQFF
TRBJ2-7	-	-	TRBV7-3	TGTGCCAGCAGCTTTAGTACGGGAAACGAGCAGTACTTC	CASSFSTGNEQYF
TRBJ1-2	-	TRBD1	TRBV27	TGTGCCAGCAGGATGCCAGGACAGGCCGGGGGCTACACCTTC	CASRMPGQAGGYTF
TRBJ2-7	-	TRBD2	TRBV5-4	TGTGCCAGCAGCTTTGGCGGGAGTCACAACGAGCAGTACTTC	CASSFGGSHNEQYF
TRBJ2-1	-	TRBD2	TRBV5-1	TGCGCCAGCAGCTTGGTAGCGGGAGCTTTCTACAATGAGCAGTTCTTC	CASSLVAGAFYNEQFF
TRBJ1-5	-	-	TRBV2	TGTGCCAGCAGTCGAAGCAATCAGCCCCAGCATTTT	CASSRSNQPQHF
TRBJ1-5	-	-	TRBV7-4	TGTGCCAGCAGCTTAGCCGCAGGACGGCCGGAACATAGCAATCAGCCCCAGCATTTT	CASSLAAGRPEHSNQPQHF
TRBJ2-2	-	-	TRBV29-1	TGCAGCGTCGAAGGACCTGGCACCGGGGAGCTGTTTTTT	CSVEGPGTGELFF
TRBJ2-3	-	-	TRBV20-1	TGCAGTGCCACCATCACAGATACGCAGTATTTT	CSATITDTQYF
TRBJ2-1	-	-	TRBV5-6	TGTGCCAGCAGCTTGCGTACTGGGGTCCACAATGAGCAGTTCTTC	CASSLRTGVHNEQFF
TRBJ1-4	-	-	TRBV28	TGTGCCAGCACAGAGGGCGTTCAATATGAAAAACTGTTTTTT	CASTEGVQYEKLFF
TRBJ1-5	-	-	TRBV27	TGTGCCAGCCGGGGGACTTTTTTAAATCAGCCCCAGCATTTT	CASRGTFLNQPQHF
TRBJ2-2	-	TRBD2	TRBV7-3	TGTGCCAGCAGCTTAGAACTAGCGGTAAACACCGGGGAGCTGTTTTTT	CASSLELAVNTGELFF
TRBJ2-3	-	TRBD1	TRBV6-1	TGTGCCAGCAGTGAAACCCGGAAGGGGGCGGATACGCAGTATTTT	CASSETRKGADTQYF
TRBJ2-5	-	-	TRBV4-2	TGTGCCAGCAGCTCAGGGGAGGGACGGACCCAGTACTTC	CASSSGEGRTQYF
TRBJ1-5	-	-	TRBV30	TGTGCCTGGGAGGGTAGTGGCAATCAGCCCCAGCATTTT	CAWEGSGNQPQHF
TRBJ2-1	-	-	TRBV5-4	TGTGCCAGCAGGGTGGCCCGGCCGGTCGATGAGCAGTTCTTC	CASRVARPVDEQFF